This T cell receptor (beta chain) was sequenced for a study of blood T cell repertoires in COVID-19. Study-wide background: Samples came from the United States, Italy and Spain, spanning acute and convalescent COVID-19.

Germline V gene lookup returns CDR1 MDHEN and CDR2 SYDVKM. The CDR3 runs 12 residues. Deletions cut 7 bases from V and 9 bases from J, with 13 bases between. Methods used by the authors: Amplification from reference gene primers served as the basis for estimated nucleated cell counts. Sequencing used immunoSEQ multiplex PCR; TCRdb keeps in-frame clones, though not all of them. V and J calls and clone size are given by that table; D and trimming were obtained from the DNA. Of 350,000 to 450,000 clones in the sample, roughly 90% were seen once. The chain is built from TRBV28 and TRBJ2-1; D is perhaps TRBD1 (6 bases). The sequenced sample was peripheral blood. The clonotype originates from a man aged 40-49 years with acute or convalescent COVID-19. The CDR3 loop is CASTEGGSEQFF. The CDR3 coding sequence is TGTGCCAGCACAGAAGGGGGAAGTGAGCAGTTCTTC.